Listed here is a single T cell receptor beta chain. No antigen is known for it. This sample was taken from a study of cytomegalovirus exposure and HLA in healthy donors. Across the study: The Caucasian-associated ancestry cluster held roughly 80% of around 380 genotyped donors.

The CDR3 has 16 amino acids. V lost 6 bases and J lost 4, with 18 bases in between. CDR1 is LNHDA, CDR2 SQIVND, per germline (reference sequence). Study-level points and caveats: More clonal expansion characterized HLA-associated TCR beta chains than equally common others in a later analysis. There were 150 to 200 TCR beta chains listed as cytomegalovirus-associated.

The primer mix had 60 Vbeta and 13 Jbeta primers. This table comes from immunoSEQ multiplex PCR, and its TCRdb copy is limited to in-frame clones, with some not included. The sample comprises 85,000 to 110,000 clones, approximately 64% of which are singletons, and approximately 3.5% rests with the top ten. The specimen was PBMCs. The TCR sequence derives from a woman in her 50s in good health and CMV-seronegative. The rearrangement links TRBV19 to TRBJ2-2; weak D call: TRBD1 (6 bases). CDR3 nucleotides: TGTGCCAGTAGCCATACACGGACAGCGGCCACCGGGGAGCTGTTTTTT. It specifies CASSHTRTAATGELFF.